What follows are 30 T cell receptor beta chains derived from one specimen sequenced in a study of cytomegalovirus exposure and HLA in healthy donors. Method: immunoSEQ multiplex PCR; TCRdb's copy keeps in-frame clones and lacks some. The sample records 100,000 to 150,000 clones, over 85% being singletons. What was sequenced was PBMCs. Receptors were obtained from a woman aged 18 to 35 in good health and CMV-seronegative.

V is TRBV5-4 and J is TRBJ2-3, with 9 bases aligning to TRBD2. Germline values: CDR1 SGHNT, CDR2 YYREEE (reference sequence). V lost 4 bases and J lost 0; bases outside the gene matches: 9. This CDR3 is 17 amino acids long. The CDR3 sequence is CASSPTGTSTSTDTQYF. The CDR3 DNA follows: TGTGCCAGCAGCCCGACGGGGACTAGCACTAGCACAGATACGCAGTATTTT.

The rearrangement joins TRBV18 to TRBJ2-1; 11 bases align to TRBD2. J gave up 7 bases and V 2 bases, and 4 bases lay outside the gene matches. The CDR3 has 15 amino acids. Germline V gives CDR1 KGHSH, CDR2 LQKENI. CDR3 residues: CASSPSTSGMNEQFF. CDR3 DNA sequence: TGTGCCAGCTCACCATCGACTAGCGGGATGAATGAGCAGTTCTTC.

This clone was detected a few times. The chain links TRBV7-9 to TRBJ2-7, with D tentatively TRBD1 (5 bases). Germline lookup yields CDR1 SEHNR and CDR2 FQNEAQ (reference sequence). Trimming shortened V by 5 bases and J by 0 bases, and 8 bases separated the two germline ends. The CDR3 contains 13 residues. The CDR3, as DNA: TGTGCCAGCAGCGGTGACAGCTCCTACGAGCAGTACTTC. Its translation is CASSGDSSYEQYF.

The rearrangement joins TRBV5-1 to TRBJ2-3, with TRBD2 matching 9 bases. The CDR3 contains 15 residues. The germline gives CDR1 SGHRS, CDR2 YFSETQ. The ends lost 2 bases at V and 1 base at J; junction bases unmatched: 2. The CDR3 bases are TGCGCCAGCAGCTTAGCTAGCGGGGGCACAGATACGCAGTATTTT. It translates to CASSLASGGTDTQYF.

The chain is built from TRBV27 and TRBJ2-1, with 7 nucleotides matching TRBD2. This CDR3 is built from 15 residues. Looked up from germline, CDR1 is MNHEY and CDR2 is SMNVEV (reference sequence). With 1 base clipped from V and 5 bases from J, the junction kept 5 bases outside the gene matches. Here the CDR3 DNA reads TGTGCCAGCAGTTTATGGACGGGGGGAAACAATGAGCAGTTCTTC. Residues: CASSLWTGGNNEQFF.

The V and J genes are TRBV30 and TRBJ1-4; D may be TRBD1 (6 bases). V was cut by 3 bases and J by 1 base, with 12 bases left in between. CDR1 is GTSNPN, CDR2 SVGIG, per germline (reference sequence). CDR3 size: 15 residues. This CDR3 is CAWSAQGRTNEKLFF. The CDR3 nucleotides read TGTGCCTGGAGCGCCCAGGGGAGAACTAATGAAAAACTGTTTTTT. Combining the CDR3 with reference TRBV30 and TRBJ1-4 gives the whole variable domain SQTIHQWPATLVQPVGSPLSLECTVEGTSNPNLYWYRQAAGRGLQLLFYSVGIGQISSEVPQNLSASRPQDRQFILSSKKLLLSDSGFYLCAWSAQGRTNEKLFFGSGTQLSVL.

The chain uses TRBV6-1 and TRBJ2-2, with 8 bases lining up with TRBD1. Germline V CDR1 and CDR2: MNHNS, SASEGT. J was trimmed by 4 bases and V by 5 bases; bases with no gene match: 6. This CDR3 has 15 residues. The CDR3 nucleotides are TGTGCCAGCAGTCCGGGACAGGTGCTCACCGGGGAGCTGTTTTTT. Protein: CASSPGQVLTGELFF.

In this sample, this clone turned up a few times. The J gene is TRBJ2-7, the V gene TRBV6-5; 7 bases fit TRBD2. The CDR3 runs 15 residues. J lost 2 bases, V lost 6 bases, and 10 bases had no gene match. Germline CDR1 reads MNHEY; CDR2 reads SVGAGI. The DNA of the CDR3 is TGTGCCAGCAGCAGCGGGACCGCGGGACCCTACGAGCAGTACTTC. Translating it yields CASSSGTAGPYEQYF.

V is TRBV10-1 and J is TRBJ2-1; possibly TRBD2 for D (6 bases). The ends were cut back, 7 bases at V and 5 bases at J, with 9 bases in the middle. This CDR3 has 12 residues. Germline V lookup: CDR1 WNHNN, CDR2 SYGVQD (reference sequence). The chain's CDR3 is CASTGLNNEQFF. The CDR3 DNA is TGCGCCAGCACGGGACTTAACAATGAGCAGTTCTTC.

The genes are TRBV5-1 and TRBJ2-1; D might be TRBD2 (5 bases). Germline lookup yields CDR1 SGHRS and CDR2 YFSETQ. CDR3 length: 16 residues. The V end was cut by 0 bases, the J end by 7 bases, with 17 bases between. The CDR3 region is CASSLEPGWILNEQFF. DNA for the CDR3: TGCGCCAGCAGCTTGGAACCGGGATGGATTCTAAATGAGCAGTTCTTC.

The V and J genes are TRBV7-8 and TRBJ2-1, with D perhaps matching TRBD1 (7 bases). Trimming pared 5 bases from V and 0 bases from J, leaving 14 bases between. This CDR3 has 16 amino acids. Germline V gene lookup returns CDR1 SGHVS and CDR2 FQNEAQ. The CDR3: CASSPGGTVSYNEQFF. CDR3 DNA: TGTGCCAGCAGCCCAGGGGGGACAGTCTCCTACAATGAGCAGTTCTTC.

This clone was observed once. The chain recombines TRBV4-3 with TRBJ2-1; 12 bases line up with TRBD2. Looked up from germline, CDR1 is LGHNA and CDR2 is YSLEER. The CDR3 contains 21 residues. Unmatched junction bases numbered 16, after V lost 0 bases and J lost 4 bases. The CDR3 here is CASSQEVWGLAGVQGYNEQFF. In DNA, the CDR3 is TGCGCCAGCAGCCAAGAGGTTTGGGGACTAGCGGGCGTCCAGGGGTACAATGAGCAGTTCTTC.

V is TRBV7-8 and J is TRBJ2-7; tentative D call: TRBD1 (5 bases). The germline V gene has CDR1 SGHVS and CDR2 FQNEAQ. The CDR3 sequence is 15 residues long. V shed 7 bases and J shed 5 bases, with 21 bases lying between them. The CDR3: CASIPNPVPRDEQYF. CDR3 sequence (DNA): TGTGCCAGCATTCCCAACCCAGTGCCCAGGGACGAGCAGTACTTC.

A few counts support this clone. The rearrangement uses TRBV11-3 and TRBJ2-7, with D possibly matching TRBD1 (8 bases). Germline loops: CDR1 SGHNT, CDR2 YENEEA. This CDR3 has 16 amino acids. V was clipped by 4 bases and J by 0 bases, with 16 bases between them. The CDR3 bases are TGTGCCAGCAGCTCCCCACAGGGGGGGAGCTCCTACGAGCAGTACTTC. Its protein product is CASSSPQGGSSYEQYF.

This clone is a singleton in its sample. This chain links TRBV9 with TRBJ2-6; 7 nucleotides align to TRBD1. This CDR3 has 17 residues. The germline V gene encodes CDR1 SGDLS and CDR2 YYNGEE. V dropped 3 bases and J dropped 0; count of bases not matched to a gene: 6. CDR3 loop: CASSARGLNSGANVLTF. CDR3 coding DNA: TGTGCCAGCAGCGCAAGGGGGCTTAACTCTGGGGCCAACGTCCTGACTTTC.

This clone was seen just once. The CDR3 nucleotides read TGTGCCAGCAGCCAAGGGTGGGCAGGGGGCCATCCGTCCACTGAAGCTTTCTTT. This codes for CASSQGWAGGHPSTEAFF. V usage is TRBV4-2 and J usage is TRBJ1-1, with TRBD1 matching 8 bases. Germline V gene data show CDR1 as LGHNA and CDR2 as YNFKEQ. Trimming took 1 base from V and 4 from J; bases not matched to a gene: 14. The CDR3 contains 18 residues.

V usage is TRBV27 and J usage is TRBJ2-3; 8 bases match TRBD2. Germline lookup yields CDR1 MNHEY and CDR2 SMNVEV (reference sequence). This CDR3 is 15 amino acids long. The trim removed 3 bases at V and 5 bases at J, leaving 7 bases unmatched. The CDR3: CASSLSGSAGDTQYF. For the CDR3, the DNA is TGTGCCAGCAGTTTGAGCGGGAGCGCCGGAGATACGCAGTATTTT.

V gene TRBV6-1 combines with J gene TRBJ2-4, with D hard to call. Germline-derived CDR1 and CDR2 are MNHNS and SASEGT. The CDR3 is 14 amino acids. V shed 1 base and J shed 14 bases, with 18 bases lying between them. CDR3 residues: CASSEDARSTHKYF. For the CDR3, the DNA is TGTGCCAGCAGTGAAGATGCCAGGTCCACTCACAAGTACTTC.

The rearrangement links TRBV28 to TRBJ2-7; D uncertain. V was clipped by 3 bases and J by 5 bases, with 11 bases between them. The CDR3 extends over 13 amino acids. Germline V gene lookup returns CDR1 MDHEN and CDR2 SYDVKM. For the CDR3, the DNA is TGTGCCAGCAGTTTTCCCCAAGCCCACGAGCAGTACTTC. Translating it yields CASSFPQAHEQYF.

The gene calls are TRBV30 and TRBJ2-1; TRBD1 aligns across 7 bases. From germline, CDR1 is GTSNPN and CDR2 SVGIG (reference sequence). The CDR3 consists of 15 residues. V lost 0 bases and J lost 1; bases outside the gene matches: 3. CDR3 protein: CAWSVVRGSYNEQFF. For the CDR3, the DNA is TGTGCCTGGAGTGTAGTCAGGGGGTCCTACAATGAGCAGTTCTTC.

The rearrangement joins TRBV6-1 to TRBJ2-3; D gene ambiguous. Trimming took 2 bases from V and 2 from J, leaving 5 bases between them. CDR3 length: 13 amino acids. Per the germline V gene, CDR1 is MNHNS and CDR2 is SASEGT. The CDR3 coding sequence is TGTGCCAGCAGTGAATCTCTCACAGATACGCAGTATTTT. As protein: CASSESLTDTQYF.

The chain employs TRBV7-3 and TRBJ2-1, with D possibly being TRBD2 (5 bases). Looked up from germline, CDR1 is SGHTA and CDR2 is FQGTGA. The CDR3 contains 15 residues. Trimming stripped 6 bases from V and 6 bases from J, with 18 bases between. The CDR3 region is CASSPDYARSNEQFF. The CDR3 DNA reads TGTGCCAGCAGTCCCGACTATGCGAGATCCAATGAGCAGTTCTTC.

The chain is built from TRBV5-4 and TRBJ1-5; tentative D call: TRBD1 (6 bases). There are 17 residues in the CDR3. Germline V gene sequence: CDR1 SGHNT, CDR2 YYREEE (reference sequence). V was trimmed by 1 base and J by 3 bases, leaving 17 bases between them. The CDR3 here is CASSLTGGKWDNQPQHF. In DNA form, the CDR3 reads TGTGCCAGCAGCTTGACGGGGGGCAAATGGGACAATCAGCCCCAGCATTTT.

The genes are TRBV6-4 and TRBJ2-7; tentatively, D is TRBD2 (6 bases). The CDR3 covers 11 residues. The ends were cut back, 4 bases at V and 7 bases at J, with 8 bases in the middle. Germline assignment: CDR1 MRHNA and CDR2 SNTAGT. The CDR3 nucleotides are TGTGCCAGCAGTGCAGGAGGGGAGCAGTACTTC. This sequence encodes CASSAGGEQYF.

This rearrangement joins TRBV4-2 to TRBJ2-7; 10 nucleotides line up with TRBD2. The CDR3 is made up of 16 amino acids. The ends lost 0 bases at V and 0 bases at J; junction bases unmatched: 2. Germline V gene sequence: CDR1 LGHNA, CDR2 YNFKEQ. The CDR3 spells CASSQDKREGSYEQYF. Here the CDR3 DNA reads TGTGCCAGCAGCCAAGATAAGCGGGAGGGCTCCTACGAGCAGTACTTC.

This chain joins TRBV6-5 and TRBJ2-7; D is undetermined. V lost 5 bases and J 6 bases, leaving 8 bases between the germline ends. CDR1 is MNHEY, CDR2 SVGAGI, per germline. The length of the CDR3 is 11 residues. The CDR3 bases are TGTGCCAGCAGTCCCGCCGGCGAGCAGTACTTC. Its translation is CASSPAGEQYF.

The genes are TRBV2 and TRBJ2-1; 12 nucleotides align to TRBD2. The J segment lost 9 bases and the V segment lost 6 bases, leaving 15 bases of the junction unmatched. The CDR3 contains 17 residues. Germline CDR1 SNHLY, CDR2 FYNNEI. The CDR3 loop reads CASSHDLLAGGLPEQFF. CDR3 coding DNA: TGTGCCAGCAGCCACGATCTACTAGCGGGGGGTCTCCCTGAGCAGTTCTTC.

This chain uses TRBV6-5 with TRBJ1-1, with TRBD1 identical over 9 bases. Germline trimming cut 6 bases from V and 2 bases from J; bases unmatched to any gene: 7. The CDR3 length is 15 residues. The V gene's germline CDR1 is MNHEY and CDR2 SVGAGI. As DNA, the CDR3 is TGTGCCAGCAGGGCGGACAGGGGCCTCAACACTGAAGCTTTCTTT. Protein product: CASRADRGLNTEAFF.

About this clone: This is likely a read error, given that the CDR3 carries no conserved phenylalanine or tryptophan at its end. The limits of the CDR3 on the DNA are not certain, so only TCRdb's listed CDR3 is given. The rearrangement joins TRBV23-1 to TRBJ2-3; the tabulated D call, TRBD1, remains unverified against the DNA. TRBV23-1 is noted as an ORF with a role that remains uncertain. The CDR3 length is 8 residues, termini included. The CDR3 protein is CASSQSAV.

The chain couples TRBV7-3 to TRBJ1-1; no reliable D call. CDR1 and CDR2 (germline): SGHTA, FQGTGA. This CDR3 comprises 13 residues. Trimming removed 4 bases at V and 1 base at J, with 7 bases between. This CDR3 is CASSSTPNTEAFF. In DNA, the CDR3 is TGTGCCAGCAGCTCGACACCGAACACTGAAGCTTTCTTT.